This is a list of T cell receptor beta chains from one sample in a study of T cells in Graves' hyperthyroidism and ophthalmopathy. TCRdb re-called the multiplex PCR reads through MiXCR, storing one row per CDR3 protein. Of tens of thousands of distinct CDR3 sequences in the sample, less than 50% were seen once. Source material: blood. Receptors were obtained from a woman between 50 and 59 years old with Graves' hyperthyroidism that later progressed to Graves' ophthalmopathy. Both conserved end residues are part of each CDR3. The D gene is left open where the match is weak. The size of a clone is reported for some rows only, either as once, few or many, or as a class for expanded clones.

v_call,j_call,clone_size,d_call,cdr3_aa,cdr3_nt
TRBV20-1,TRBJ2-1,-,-,CSARDGGVATNEQFF,TGCAGTGCTAGAGATGGAGGGGTCGCAACTAATGAGCAGTTCTTC
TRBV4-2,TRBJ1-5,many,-,CASSQVVAGEGNQPQHF,TGTGCCAGCAGCCAAGTGGTAGCCGGTGAGGGCAATCAGCCCCAGCATTTT
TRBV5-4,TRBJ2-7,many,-,CASRNNTDEQYF,TGTGCCAGCAGGAACAATACAGACGAGCAGTACTTC
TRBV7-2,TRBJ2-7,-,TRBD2,CASSLVAGEGYERYF,TGTGCCAGCAGCTTAGTGGCGGGAGAGGGCTACGAGCGGTACTTC
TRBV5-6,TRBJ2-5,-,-,CAISLGTNQETQYF,TGTGCCATCAGCTTGGGGACGAACCAAGAGACCCAGTACTTC
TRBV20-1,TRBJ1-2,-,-,CSASNQVLSGHTF,TGCAGTGCTAGTAATCAGGTTTTGAGTGGCCACACCTTC
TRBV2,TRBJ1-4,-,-,CASSEVTRGEKLFF,TGTGCCAGCAGTGAAGTCACCCGAGGAGAAAAACTGTTTTTT
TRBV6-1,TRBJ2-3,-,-,CASRKTGADTQYF,TGTGCCAGCAGGAAGACAGGTGCAGATACGCAGTATTTT
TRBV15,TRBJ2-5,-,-,CATSRDRFRQTEETQYF,TGTGCCACCAGCAGAGATCGGTTCCGACAGACAGAAGAGACCCAGTACTTC
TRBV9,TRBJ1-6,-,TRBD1,CASSERTGINSPLHF,TGTGCCAGCAGCGAGCGGACAGGGATTAATTCACCCCTCCACTTT
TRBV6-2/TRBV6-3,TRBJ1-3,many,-,CASSYNLSPLGNTIYF,TGTGCCAGCAGTTACAATCTCTCCCCCCTTGGAAACACCATATATTTT
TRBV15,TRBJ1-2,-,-,CATSRDPPGDGYTF,TGTGCCACCAGCAGAGATCCGCCAGGGGATGGCTACACCTTC
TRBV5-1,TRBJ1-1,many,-,CASSLGGGPVNTEAFF,TGCGCCAGCAGCTTGGGAGGGGGGCCCGTGAACACTGAAGCTTTCTTT
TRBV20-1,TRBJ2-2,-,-,CSARDFRHELKLFF,TGCAGTGCTAGAGATTTTCGACATGAACTGAAGCTGTTTTTT
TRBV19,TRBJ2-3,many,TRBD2,CASSTELAGGITSTDTQYF,TGTGCCAGTAGTACCGAACTAGCGGGAGGGATTACTAGCACAGATACGCAGTATTTT
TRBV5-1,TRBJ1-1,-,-,CASSLVPTTNEAFF,TGCGCCAGCAGCTTAGTGCCCACAACTAATGAAGCTTTCTTT
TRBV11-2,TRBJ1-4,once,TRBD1,CASSLQGADGEKLFF,TGTGCCAGCAGCTTACAGGGGGCGGATGGAGAAAAACTGTTTTTT
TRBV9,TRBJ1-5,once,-,CASSVAGSNQPQHF,TGTGCCAGCAGCGTAGCCGGCAGCAATCAGCCCCAGCATTTT
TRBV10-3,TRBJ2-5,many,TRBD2,CASSRLAKETQYF,TGTGCCAGTAGCAGACTAGCGAAAGAGACCCAGTACTTC
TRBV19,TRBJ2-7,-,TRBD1,CASSTGGQRAYEQYF,TGTGCCAGTAGCACTGGGGGACAGAGAGCCTACGAGCAGTACTTC
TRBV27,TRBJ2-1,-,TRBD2,CASSLLTSGRAYEQFF,TGTGCCAGCAGTTTATTGACTAGCGGGAGGGCCTATGAGCAGTTCTTC
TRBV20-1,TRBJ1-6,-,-,CSAPRVSSYNSPLHF,TGCAGTGCCCCAAGAGTGAGCTCCTATAATTCACCCCTCCACTTT
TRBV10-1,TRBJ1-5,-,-,CASSRSTYETQHF,TGCGCCAGCAGCCGTAGCACTTATGAGACCCAGCATTTT
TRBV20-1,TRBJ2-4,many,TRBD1,CSARTGEAKNIQYF,TGCAGTGCTCGGACAGGAGAAGCCAAAAACATTCAGTACTTC
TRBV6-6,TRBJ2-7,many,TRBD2,CASSLLGDQTSERYEQYF,TGTGCCAGCAGTCTACTTGGTGACCAGACTAGCGAAAGATACGAGCAGTACTTC
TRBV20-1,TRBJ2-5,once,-,CSPETSLETQDF,TGCAGTCCCGAAACTAGCTTGGAGACCCAGGACTTC
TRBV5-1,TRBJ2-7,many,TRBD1,CASAGTGYPGDLYEQYF,TGCGCCAGCGCTGGGACAGGGTATCCCGGAGATCTCTACGAGCAGTACTTC
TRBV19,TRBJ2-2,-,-,CASSIGEGASGELFF,TGTGCCAGTAGTATCGGGGAGGGGGCAAGCGGGGAGCTGTTTTTT
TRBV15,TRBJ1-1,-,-,CATSREDSRDEAFF,TGTGCCACCAGCAGGGAGGACAGCCGGGATGAAGCTTTCTTT
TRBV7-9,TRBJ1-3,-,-,CASSLVLGAGNTIYF,TGTGCCAGCAGCTTAGTTCTAGGAGCTGGAAACACCATATATTTT
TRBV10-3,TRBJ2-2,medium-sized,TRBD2,CAISEPSGRARGELFF,TGTGCCATCAGTGAACCTAGCGGGAGGGCCAGAGGGGAGCTGTTTTTT
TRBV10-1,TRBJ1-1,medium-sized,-,CASSKQGNTEAFF,TGCGCCAGCAGTAAACAGGGGAACACTGAAGCTTTCTTT
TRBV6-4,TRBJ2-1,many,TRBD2,CASSSGGVNYNEQFF,TGTGCCAGCAGCAGCGGGGGTGTGAACTACAATGAGCAGTTCTTC